Included here is one T cell receptor (beta chain) sequence, with context. Its antigen remains unknown. The data stem from a study of beta chain features in type 1 diabetes. General study results and limits: Across all four CD4+ subsets, people with type 1 diabetes showed modestly shorter TCRB CDR3s.

Per the germline V gene, CDR1 is SEHNR and CDR2 is FQNEAQ (reference sequence). This CDR3 is 19 amino acids long. V lost 6 bases and J lost 0; bases outside the gene matches: 12. Every bit of the isolated RNA underwent reverse transcription, so sequencing read expressed TCRB transcripts. Samples of naive, central memory and regulatory T cells yielded a mean of around 4 million reads. Sequencing used immunoSEQ multiplex PCR; TCRdb keeps in-frame clones, though not all of them. The sample carries 600,000 to 750,000 clones, 9.5% to 15% recorded once. The clonotype comes from a man aged 25 to 40 with type 1 diabetes. Sequenced input: naive CD4+ T cells from blood. This sequence joins TRBV7-9 and TRBJ2-1; 12 bases map to TRBD2. The CDR3 DNA reads as TGTGCCAGCAGTCAGACTAGCGGGGGCTCACTGAGCTCCTACAATGAGCAGTTCTTC. Translating it yields CASSQTSGGSLSSYNEQFF.